Described below is a single TCR beta chain sequence and its context. It lacks a known antigen. Base-call qualities are not available, and no considerably larger clone is one nucleotide away. The data were obtained in a study of blood T cell repertoires in COVID-19 (dated by TCRdb to 2018 to 2021). Turning to the overall study: The collaborator samples originated in the United States, Italy and Spain and spanned the acute and convalescent phases of COVID-19. The prospective study material was composed of cDNA or gDNA derived from T cells, B-cell-depleted T cells, or PBMCs. Nearly every sample came with metadata listing a de-identified subject ID, COVID-19 status, age in years and sex. The repertoires were released in a freely available public database meant as a resource for research on the immune response to SARS-CoV-2. Deeply sampled blood TCRbeta repertoires from subjects exposed to, actively infected with, or recovered from COVID-19 were included in the dataset. Where available, HLA class I and class II types were obtained from metadata supplied by the sample provider rather than from assay-based typing. Samples were obtained from the ongoing ImmuneRACE study (first 160 participants) and from over a thousand subjects provided by 6 global collaborators. The study at large found these results: The quantity of clinical and demographic metadata differed by source and by participant and was supplied without curation.

Reading from cysteine to phenylalanine, the CDR3 counts 18 amino acids. Only the CDR3 portion is preserved as DNA: 54 bases, with reading frame beginning at the first base. As encoded in the germline V gene, CDR1 is MNHNS while CDR2 is SASEGT. Compared with germline, V lacks 3 bases and J lacks 1 base; bases without a gene match: 7. TCRbeta CDR3 regions were amplified from genomic DNA using the immunoSEQ Assay, a bias-controlled multiplex PCR. The source study handled its data this way. Within the assay, amplification of reference gene primers was used to estimate how many nucleated cells each sample contained. Sequence reads were collapsed and filtered to measure the absolute abundance of every unique TCRbeta CDR3 rearrangement. For each sample, productive Simpson clonality was calculated as the square root of Simpson's diversity index over productive rearrangements. TCRdb limited this immuneACCESS table to in-frame rearrangements with V and J called. A share of clones is missing; checked studies link under half to unresolved V genes, and the rest is unexplained. V, J and clone size are those of that table, while D and trimming were read from the DNA. Recorded for this sample are around 250,000 clones; over 80% of them occurred a single time. The biggest ten clones account for around 2% of the sample.

Another Seattle source contributed samples from volunteer blood donors who had recovered from COVID-19. Whole blood was collected in K2EDTA tubes by collaborating institutions according to the institutions' own protocols. For TCRbeta analysis, collaborators shipped samples as frozen whole blood, isolated PBMCs, or DNA extracted from either of those sample types. The TCR sequence derives from a man aged 30 to 39 who had recovered from COVID-19. The chain is assembled from TRBV6-1 and TRBJ1-5; TRBD1 agrees with 12 junctional bases. The specimen was peripheral blood. CDR3 protein: CASSDKGQGALSNQPQHF. The DNA sequence is as follows: TGTGCCAGCAGTGATAAGGGACAGGGGGCCTTGAGCAATCAGCCCCAGCATTTT.